The 25 T cell receptor beta chains below come from one sample, sequenced in a study of T cells after yellow fever vaccination. TCRdb re-called the 5' RACE reads with MiXCR, one entry per CDR3 protein. The sample gives 150,000 or so distinct CDR3 sequences, around 9.3% of which show up once; about 40% is in the top ten. Sequencing was performed on CD8+ T cells sorted from PBMCs, taken 45 days after the yellow fever booster vaccination. The receptors stem from a man aged 18 to 29 who received the YFV17D yellow fever vaccine.

The chain couples TRBV6-5 to TRBJ2-1, with a possible D match to TRBD2 (5 bases). The germline V gene has CDR1 MNHEY and CDR2 SVGAGI. V was cut by 5 bases and J by 5 bases, with 16 bases left in between. CDR3 length: 15 residues. The CDR3 region is CASSAASPPHNEQFF. The CDR3 region has the DNA TGTGCCAGCAGTGCAGCTAGCCCTCCCCACAATGAGCAGTTCTTC.

The CDR3 sequence is CASGTGTQGGGQFF. CDR3 nucleotides: TGTGCCAGCGGTACCGGGACACAGGGGGGCGGGCAGTTCTTC. The rearrangement uses TRBV9 and TRBJ2-1; 8 bases match TRBD1. Germline CDR1 SGDLS, CDR2 YYNGEE. The CDR3 is 14 residues long. The V segment lost 7 bases and the J segment 12 bases; nucleotides outside the gene matches: 15.

There are a few counts of this clonotype. This chain uses TRBV5-1 with TRBJ2-3, with D tentatively TRBD1 or TRBD2 (5 bases each). V lost 3 bases, J lost 6 bases, and 20 bases lay in between. In germline, CDR1 is SGHRS, CDR2 YFSETQ. This CDR3 region has 16 residues. In DNA, the CDR3 is TGCGCCAGCAGCTGGGGGATGGGGCAGTCTAGGGATACGCAGTATTTT. Translating gives CASSWGMGQSRDTQYF. The full variable domain, its missing parts supplied by reference TRBV5-1 and TRBJ2-3, is KAGVTQTPRYLIKTRGQQVTLSCSPISGHRSVSWYQQTPGQGLQFLFEYFSETQRNKGNFPGRFSGRQFSNSRSEMNVSTLELGDSALYLCASSWGMGQSRDTQYFGPGTRLTVL.

Many counts were recorded for this clonotype. This CDR3 reads CASSSRETQYF. In nucleotides, the CDR3 is TGTGCCAGCAGCTCAAGAGAGACCCAGTACTTC. The chain couples TRBV7-9 to TRBJ2-5; D call uncertain. V was clipped by 4 bases and J by 4 bases, with 4 bases between them. CDR3 size: 11 residues. Germline CDR1 reads SEHNR; CDR2 reads FQNEAQ (reference sequence).

This clonotype was detected only a few times. V and J are TRBV6-4 and TRBJ1-2, with 7 bases fitting TRBD1. V was pared by 4 bases and J by 3 bases, with 11 bases of the junction left unmatched. This CDR3 region has 16 residues. Germline-derived CDR1 and CDR2 are MRHNA and SNTAGT. The chain's CDR3 is CASSALLDRPYYGYTF. CDR3 in DNA: TGTGCCAGCAGTGCCCTGCTGGACAGGCCTTACTATGGCTACACCTTC.

This chain links TRBV7-9 with TRBJ1-2, with TRBD1 as a possible D gene (6 bases). CDR3 length: 15 amino acids. Trimming left V 4 bases short and J 0 bases short, with 12 bases between. The germline V gene has CDR1 SEHNR and CDR2 FQNEAQ (reference sequence). The CDR3 nucleotides are TGTGCCAGCAGCTCCGGGGGCGAAGCTAACTATGGCTACACCTTC. Translation gives CASSSGGEANYGYTF.

This sequence joins TRBV25-1 and TRBJ1-2; D call uncertain. Germline assignment: CDR1 MGHDK and CDR2 SYGVNS. The CDR3 runs to 11 residues. The V gene lost 6 bases and the J gene lost 4 bases, with 6 bases spanning the gap. The CDR3 coding sequence is TGTGCCAGCAGCGGCCTCTATGGCTACACCTTC. Protein: CASSGLYGYTF.

The V gene is TRBV5-1, the J gene TRBJ1-4; 9 bases line up with TRBD1. V lost 5 bases, J lost 0 bases, and 11 bases stayed unmatched. The CDR3 runs 18 residues. The V gene's germline CDR1 is SGHRS and CDR2 YFSETQ. The CDR3 loop is CASRLGQGLRATNEKLFF. In DNA form, the CDR3 reads TGCGCCAGCAGGCTGGGACAGGGTCTGAGGGCAACTAATGAAAAACTGTTTTTT.

This clonotype was seen only a few times. The chain recombines TRBV27 with TRBJ2-5; 7 nucleotides match TRBD1. There are 14 residues in the CDR3. The ends lost 4 bases at V and 1 base at J; junction bases unmatched: 3. The germline V gene has CDR1 MNHEY and CDR2 SMNVEV (reference sequence). DNA of the CDR3: TGTGCCAGCAGTTCGAGGGACAGCCAAGAGACCCAGTACTTC. Translation: CASSSRDSQETQYF.

This clonotype was counted between two and nine times. This chain links TRBV2 with TRBJ2-1; 8 bases map to TRBD2. The CDR3 is made up of 17 amino acids. Germline V gene sequence: CDR1 SNHLY, CDR2 FYNNEI. The V gene end was trimmed by 6 bases and the J gene end by 8 bases; junction bases not matched to a gene: 18. The CDR3 loop reads CASSGPVEREPVHEQFF. In DNA, the CDR3 is TGTGCCAGCAGCGGCCCGGTAGAGCGGGAGCCCGTGCATGAGCAGTTCTTC.

Concerning this clonotype itself: At one boundary the junction diverges from the germline segment, which might be a read error. V gene TRBV27 combines with J gene TRBJ2-2; 10 positions agree with TRBD2. Per the germline V gene, CDR1 is MNHEY and CDR2 is SMNVEV (reference sequence). The CDR3 consists of 15 residues. CDR3 coding DNA: TGTGCCAGCCGTTTCAGCGGGGGGGCCTACGGGGAGCTGTTTTTT. This encodes CASRFSGGAYGELFF.

This chain uses TRBV9 with TRBJ2-2; D gene ambiguous. CDR3 length: 15 residues. In germline, CDR1 is SGDLS, CDR2 YYNGEE. The ends were cut back, 4 bases at V and 6 bases at J, with 16 bases in the middle. The CDR3 DNA sequence: TGTGCCAGCAGCCACCCCCTCGCGCCGCCCGGGGAGCTGTTTTTT. Protein product: CASSHPLAPPGELFF.

V usage is TRBV19 and J usage is TRBJ2-1, with TRBD1 matching 7 bases. The CDR3 sequence is 16 residues long. V dropped 6 bases and J dropped 4; count of bases not matched to a gene: 12. From germline, CDR1 is LNHDA and CDR2 SQIVND (reference sequence). As DNA, the CDR3 is TGTGCCAGTAGACTCGGGACAGTGTCTTCTTACAATGAGCAGTTCTTC. Amino acids: CASRLGTVSSYNEQFF. Based on the CDR3 plus reference TRBV19 and TRBJ2-1, the full variable domain is DGGITQSPKYLFRKEGQNVTLSCEQNLNHDAMYWYRQDPGQGLRLIYYSQIVNDFQKGDIAEGYSVSREKKESFPLTVTSAQKNPTAFYLCASRLGTVSSYNEQFFGPGTRLTVL.

The J gene is TRBJ1-3, the V gene TRBV13; D gene ambiguous. This CDR3 comprises 14 residues. V lost 1 base to trimming and J lost 2 bases, with 6 bases between them. CDR1 and CDR2 (germline): PRHDT, FYEKMQ (reference sequence). The chain's CDR3 is CASSLADAGNTIYF. The CDR3 coding sequence is TGTGCCAGCAGCTTAGCGGATGCTGGAAACACCATATATTTT.

This clonotype was seen more than once but under ten times. This chain connects TRBV15 to TRBJ2-3; 9 nucleotides line up with TRBD2. Unmatched junction bases numbered 7, after V lost 5 bases and J lost 4 bases. Germline lookup yields CDR1 LNHNV and CDR2 YYDKDF (reference sequence). This CDR3 is built from 15 residues. The CDR3 reads CATSGRGGGSDTQYF. The CDR3 nucleotides read TGTGCCACCAGCGGCCGCGGGGGGGGCTCAGATACGCAGTATTTT.

The chain is built from TRBV27 and TRBJ2-3, with a possible D match to TRBD1 (6 bases). Looked up from germline, CDR1 is MNHEY and CDR2 is SMNVEV (reference sequence). This CDR3 contains 15 residues. Deletions cut 1 base from V and 4 bases from J, with 12 bases between. The CDR3 protein is CASSLYQGKADTQYF. In nucleotides, the CDR3 is TGTGCCAGCAGTTTATATCAGGGGAAGGCAGATACGCAGTATTTT.

V and J are TRBV27 and TRBJ2-7, with 8 bases aligning to TRBD2. The V segment lost 6 bases and the J segment 6 bases; nucleotides outside the gene matches: 10. This CDR3 is 14 amino acids long. Germline CDR1 MNHEY, CDR2 SMNVEV (reference sequence). The CDR3: CASSPQAGVVEQYF. CDR3 DNA: TGTGCCAGCAGCCCCCAAGCGGGGGTCGTCGAGCAGTACTTC.

The chain uses TRBV7-2 and TRBJ2-5; D perhaps matches TRBD1 (6 bases). This CDR3 comprises 13 residues. The V gene's germline CDR1 is SGHTA and CDR2 FQGNSA. V gave up 6 bases and J gave up 4 bases, with 12 bases separating them. CDR3 sequence (DNA): TGTGCCAGCAGTTCAGGGGTGGGAGAGACCCAGTACTTC. Translated: CASSSGVGETQYF.

This clonotype was observed a few times. The rearrangement uses TRBV12-3 or TRBV12-4 and TRBJ1-4; D gene uncertain. The CDR3 extends over 13 amino acids. V lost 4 bases and J 8 bases, leaving 11 bases between the germline ends. The DNA of the CDR3 is TGTGCCAGCAGTTCGATGGGTGGAGAAAAACTGTTTTTT. Protein sequence: CASSSMGGEKLFF.

The chain couples TRBV7-9 to TRBJ2-7, with a weak D call TRBD1 (6 bases). V lost 1 base to trimming and J lost 4 bases, with 8 bases between them. This CDR3 has 13 residues. Germline lookup yields CDR1 SEHNR and CDR2 FQNEAQ (reference sequence). For the CDR3, the DNA is TGTGCCAGCAGCTTAGACAGGGCTTACGAGCAGTACGTC. This encodes CASSLDRAYEQYV.

For the CDR3, the DNA is TGCAGCGTTGAAGATCCGGAGACAGGGGGCAGAACAGATACGCAGTATTTT. Translating gives CSVEDPETGGRTDTQYF. The chain carries TRBV29-1 and TRBJ2-3; 10 bases fit TRBD1. This CDR3 contains 17 residues. Germline CDR1 and CDR2: SQVTM and ANQGSEA. The ends lost 0 bases at V and 3 bases at J; junction bases unmatched: 9.

The chain is built from TRBV5-1 and TRBJ1-4; no firm D call. CDR1 and CDR2 from the germline V gene are SGHRS and YFSETQ. V gave up 0 bases and J gave up 0 bases, with 6 bases separating them. The CDR3 has 15 amino acids. The CDR3 reads CASSLGLATNEKLFF. CDR3 DNA: TGCGCCAGCAGCTTGGGACTTGCAACTAATGAAAAACTGTTTTTT.

This clonotype has only a few counts. This chain joins TRBV19 and TRBJ1-5, with D unclear. Germline loops: CDR1 LNHDA, CDR2 SQIVND (reference sequence). The V end was cut by 4 bases, the J end by 1 base, with 8 bases between. CDR3 length equals 14 residues. The CDR3 is CASSRSGSNQPQHF. CDR3 DNA: TGTGCCAGTAGTAGGAGTGGGAGCAATCAGCCCCAGCATTTT.

This clonotype was picked up a small number of times. The V gene is TRBV27, the J gene TRBJ2-1; 7 bases fit TRBD1. V gave up 6 bases and J gave up 4 bases; unmatched junction bases: 6. The CDR3 has 14 amino acids. Germline CDR1 is MNHEY and CDR2 is SMNVEV (reference sequence). The CDR3 spells CASRVGRGYNEQFF. The CDR3 DNA follows: TGTGCCAGCAGGGTGGGCAGGGGGTACAATGAGCAGTTCTTC.

The J gene is TRBJ2-2, the V gene TRBV5-5, with D hard to call. V shed 2 bases and J shed 6 bases, with 17 bases lying between them. From germline, CDR1 is SGHKS and CDR2 YYEKEE (reference sequence). The CDR3 has 16 amino acids. CDR3: CASSFTAVTVPGELFF. CDR3 sequence (DNA): TGTGCCAGCAGCTTCACGGCCGTCACGGTGCCCGGGGAGCTGTTTTTT.